This T cell receptor beta chain is from a study of blood T cell repertoires in COVID-19. About the study: The cDNA or gDNA used as material had been derived from T cells, B-cell-depleted T cells, or PBMCs.

Participant ages covered about 18 to 100 years across 20 to 30 US areas. The protocol was immunoSEQ multiplex PCR, while the TCRdb copy is restricted to in-frame clones and leaves out a portion. The sample consists of around 300,000 clones, 86% of them appearing once. Sample: PBMCs or T cells enriched from blood (not recorded which). The clonotype originates from a woman younger than 35 who had recovered from COVID-19.

CDR3: CATLMNTEAFF. CDR3 DNA sequence: TGTGCCACTCTAATGAACACTGAAGCTTTCTTT. The chain employs TRBV2 and TRBJ1-1; no clear D. V shed 10 bases and J shed 0 bases, with 6 bases lying between them. The CDR3 sequence is 11 residues long. CDR1 is SNHLY and CDR2 is FYNNEI in the germline V gene.